Below, 27 T cell receptor beta chains from the same sample are listed, as sequenced in a study of blood T cell repertoires in COVID-19. Libraries were prepared by immunoSEQ multiplex PCR; TCRdb keeps only in-frame clonotypes and omits some of them. Of 360,000 or so clones in the sample, roughly 87% are singletons; the top ten hold approximately 5.4%. Sequencing used PBMCs or T cells enriched from blood (not recorded which). Receptor source: a woman aged 45 to 65 who had recovered from COVID-19.

This clone came up once. The chain has TRBV5-4 and TRBJ2-7; possibly TRBD1 for D (7 bases). The germline V gene encodes CDR1 SGHNT and CDR2 YYREEE (reference sequence). The V and J ends lost 4 bases and 4 bases respectively, with 21 bases between them. There are 16 residues in the CDR3. The CDR3 coding sequence is TGTGCCAGCAGCCAAAATAGACAGGGAGGAGGGTACGAGCAGTACTTC. This codes for CASSQNRQGGGYEQYF.

The chain has TRBV27 and TRBJ1-2; D not certain. With 2 bases removed from V and 0 bases from J, the gap between germline ends came to 7 bases. Looked up from germline, CDR1 is MNHEY and CDR2 is SMNVEV (reference sequence). The CDR3 is 14 residues long. The CDR3 nucleotides are TGTGCCAGCAGTTTAACTCGGTCTAACTATGGCTACACCTTC. Translation gives CASSLTRSNYGYTF.

The genes are TRBV5-5 and TRBJ2-5, with TRBD1 matching over 7 bases. Germline CDR1 is SGHKS and CDR2 is YYEKEE (reference sequence). The length of the CDR3 is 15 residues. J gave up 8 bases and V 2 bases, and 12 bases lay outside the gene matches. The CDR3, as DNA: TGTGCCAGCAGCTTCGGTCTGGGGACAGTGGACACCCAGTACTTC. This encodes CASSFGLGTVDTQYF. The full variable domain, in which reference TRBV5-5 and TRBJ2-5 provide the parts outside the CDR3, is DAGVTQSPTHLIKTRGQQVTLRCSPISGHKSVSWYQQVLGQGPQFIFQYYEKEERGRGNFPDRFSARQFPNYSSELNVNALLLGDSALYLCASSFGLGTVDTQYFGPGTRLLVL.

This rearrangement joins TRBV7-2 to TRBJ1-1; D might be TRBD1 (5 bases). The V end lost 1 base, the J end lost 4 bases, and 10 bases lay between the germline ends. Germline CDR1 SGHTA, CDR2 FQGNSA. CDR3 length equals 14 residues. CDR3 protein: CASSLGLGRTEAFF. DNA of the CDR3: TGTGCCAGCAGCTTAGGATTGGGGCGCACTGAAGCTTTCTTT.

This sequence joins TRBV6-5 and TRBJ2-3, with TRBD1 matching 9 bases. The CDR3 runs to 14 residues. Germline V gives CDR1 MNHEY, CDR2 SVGAGI. The V gene end was trimmed by 2 bases and the J gene end by 6 bases; junction bases not matched to a gene: 3. The CDR3 nucleotides are TGTGCCAGCAGTTACAGGACAGGGGAGGATACGCAGTATTTT. Residues: CASSYRTGEDTQYF.

The genes are TRBV6-5 and TRBJ1-2; 10 bases are a match to TRBD1. Germline CDR1 and CDR2: MNHEY and SVGAGI. The CDR3 consists of 15 residues. V shed 8 bases and J 2 bases; nucleotides not matched to a gene: 8. Here the CDR3 reads CASWDRGEKNYGYTF. CDR3 coding DNA: TGTGCCAGCTGGGACAGGGGAGAAAAAAACTATGGCTACACCTTC.

The genes are TRBV10-3 and TRBJ1-1; TRBD1 agrees at 7 bases. This CDR3 contains 15 residues. V lost 7 bases and J lost 5; bases outside the gene matches: 13. CDR1 ENHRY and CDR2 SYGVKD come from the germline V gene. The CDR3 is CAITPSTGMGTEAFF. For the CDR3, the DNA is TGTGCCATCACCCCCTCGACAGGGATGGGGACTGAAGCTTTCTTT.

The chain links TRBV5-1 to TRBJ2-1; TRBD2 aligns across 12 bases. The CDR3 extends over 16 amino acids. The germline V gene encodes CDR1 SGHRS and CDR2 YFSETQ. Germline trimming cut 4 bases from V and 10 bases from J; bases unmatched to any gene: 12. The CDR3 loop is CASSVTSGRYPGEQFF. CDR3 DNA sequence: TGCGCCAGCAGCGTAACTAGCGGGAGGTATCCTGGGGAGCAGTTCTTC.

J is TRBJ1-1 and V is TRBV19; the match to TRBD1 covers 7 bases. Germline CDR1 is LNHDA and CDR2 is SQIVND (reference sequence). The CDR3 sequence is 17 residues long. V trimming: 3 bases; J trimming: 0 bases; junction bases outside the gene matches: 10. CDR3 sequence reads: CASSMGQTLRMNTEAFF. CDR3 sequence (DNA): TGTGCCAGTAGTATGGGACAGACCTTGAGGATGAACACTGAAGCTTTCTTT.

J is TRBJ2-4 and V is TRBV29-1; 8 positions agree with TRBD1. This CDR3 has 15 amino acids. Germline trimming cut 4 bases from V and 7 bases from J; bases unmatched to any gene: 12. The germline gives CDR1 SQVTM, CDR2 ANQGSEA. The CDR3 bases are TGCAGCGTTGGTCAGGGGGCGCTTGGGGACAACATTCAGTACTTC. Translated: CSVGQGALGDNIQYF.

This clone was seen at least ten times. V gene TRBV27 combines with J gene TRBJ1-2, with D uncertain. Looked up from germline, CDR1 is MNHEY and CDR2 is SMNVEV (reference sequence). The CDR3 extends over 13 amino acids. The germline V and J ends were trimmed by 5 bases and 4 bases, with 11 bases remaining between them. The CDR3: CASSPGLGYGYTF. The CDR3 DNA follows: TGTGCCAGCAGTCCGGGGTTGGGCTATGGCTACACCTTC.

V is TRBV6-2 or TRBV6-3 and J is TRBJ1-1; a weak D match, TRBD1 (5 bases). V gave up 5 bases and J gave up 2 bases, with 21 bases separating them. The CDR3 is 17 amino acids. Germline V gene data show CDR1 as MNHEY and CDR2 as SVGEGT. This CDR3 reads CASSSSVTDMLNTEAFF. As DNA, the CDR3 is TGTGCCAGCAGTAGTAGTGTGACGGACATGCTTAACACTGAAGCTTTCTTT.

This clone was counted only a few times. CDR3 nucleotide sequence: TGTGCCAGCAGCCGAACTGGTGGAAACACCATATATTTT. Translation: CASSRTGGNTIYF. The chain uses TRBV5-8 and TRBJ1-3; no reliable D call. The germline gives CDR1 SGHTS, CDR2 YDEGEE. The CDR3 spans 13 residues. V was shortened by 4 bases and J by 3 bases, with 8 bases between the two germline ends.

V and J are TRBV29-1 and TRBJ1-2; D is ambiguous. Trimming took 7 bases from V and 5 from J, leaving 23 bases between them. CDR3 length equals 15 residues. CDR1 SQVTM and CDR2 ANQGSEA come from the germline V gene. CDR3 bases: TGCAGCGCAGAGGGCTCCGGGAGTTATCTATATGGCTACACCTTC. The encoded protein is CSAEGSGSYLYGYTF.

CDR3 DNA sequence: TGTGCCAGCAGTTTATTGGCTAGCCGGAATGAGCAGTTCTTC. Its translation is CASSLLASRNEQFF. This chain uses TRBV27 with TRBJ2-1; D is perhaps TRBD2 (5 bases). V dropped 1 base and J dropped 7 bases, with 11 bases sitting between them. CDR1 and CDR2 from the germline V gene are MNHEY and SMNVEV (reference sequence). The CDR3 spans 14 residues.

V is TRBV15 and J is TRBJ1-6; D gene unclear. Germline V gene data show CDR1 as LNHNV and CDR2 as YYDKDF (reference sequence). The CDR3 spans 14 residues. V was trimmed by 6 bases and J by 10 bases, leaving 16 bases between them. Here the CDR3 reads CATSIPGGLSPLHF. For the CDR3, the DNA is TGTGCCACCAGTATTCCTGGTGGGCTGTCACCCCTCCACTTT.

This clone was seen once. The chain has TRBV4-2 and TRBJ1-5, with a weak D call TRBD1 (5 bases). This CDR3 is 15 amino acids long. Trimming left V 1 base short and J 0 bases short, with 7 bases between. Germline CDR1 reads LGHNA; CDR2 reads YNFKEQ. The CDR3 here is CASSQVRDSNQPQHF. CDR3 coding DNA: TGTGCCAGCAGCCAAGTCAGGGATAGCAATCAGCCCCAGCATTTT.

The rearrangement links TRBV6-5 to TRBJ2-7; 8 bases agree with TRBD1. Losses at the gene ends were 0 bases for V and 6 bases for J; bases not matched to a gene: 10. The CDR3 extends over 16 amino acids. Germline CDR1 MNHEY, CDR2 SVGAGI. The DNA for the CDR3 is TGTGCCAGCAGTTACTCGGCAGGGGGCGCGTTTAGCGAGCAGTACTTC. It specifies CASSYSAGGAFSEQYF.

This clone occurred once. CDR3 amino acids: CASSYGGTRYNEQFF. The CDR3 DNA follows: TGTGCCAGCAGTTATGGTGGGACTAGGTACAATGAGCAGTTCTTC. This chain uses TRBV6-5 with TRBJ2-1; TRBD2 matches at 8 bases. Germline V gene data show CDR1 as MNHEY and CDR2 as SVGAGI. With 3 bases clipped from V and 4 bases from J, the junction kept 5 bases outside the gene matches. The CDR3 length is 15 residues.

This clone came up once. The chain carries TRBV5-5 and TRBJ2-2; TRBD1 agrees at 9 bases. V lost 4 bases, J lost 2 bases, and 9 bases stayed unmatched. The CDR3 consists of 17 residues. The V gene's germline CDR1 is SGHKS and CDR2 YYEKEE (reference sequence). The CDR3 protein is CASSLEQGAANTGELFF. CDR3 nucleotide sequence: TGTGCCAGCAGCCTCGAACAGGGGGCGGCCAACACCGGGGAGCTGTTTTTT.

The chain employs TRBV6-5 and TRBJ1-3; D perhaps matches TRBD1 (6 bases). In germline, CDR1 is MNHEY, CDR2 SVGAGI. The ends were cut back, 3 bases at V and 3 bases at J, with 15 bases in the middle. The CDR3 length is 16 residues. CDR3 nucleotides: TGTGCCAGCAGTTATTCCCCCCCAGGGGTTGGAAACACCATATATTTT. This gives the protein CASSYSPPGVGNTIYF.

This chain joins TRBV19 and TRBJ2-1; tentatively, D is TRBD2 (5 bases). Per germline, CDR1 LNHDA and CDR2 SQIVND (reference sequence). Trimming pared 3 bases from V and 4 bases from J, leaving 7 bases between. The CDR3 contains 13 residues. CDR3 in DNA: TGTGCCAGTAGTATGGGAGCTTACAATGAGCAGTTCTTC. Translating gives CASSMGAYNEQFF.

The V and J genes are TRBV6-2 or TRBV6-3 and TRBJ1-2, with 9 bases fitting TRBD1. Germline CDR1 reads MNHEY; CDR2 reads SVGEGT. J gave up 5 bases and V 5 bases, and 6 bases lay outside the gene matches. The length of the CDR3 is 14 residues. The CDR3 bases are TGTGCCAGCAGTACACAGGGGGCGGAGTATGGCTACACCTTC. It codes for CASSTQGAEYGYTF.

CDR3 nucleotides: TGCAGTGCTAGTTCTAGCGGGGGGTACAATGAGCAGTTCTTC. Amino acids: CSASSSGGYNEQFF. The chain recombines TRBV20-1 with TRBJ2-1; the match to TRBD2 covers 11 bases. Unmatched junction bases numbered 2, after V lost 3 bases and J lost 4 bases. This CDR3 comprises 14 residues. Germline CDR1 reads DFQATT; CDR2 reads SNEGSKA (reference sequence).

The rearrangement uses TRBV2 and TRBJ1-2; D remains unclear. The germline gives CDR1 SNHLY, CDR2 FYNNEI. V lost 4 bases, J lost 7 bases, and 10 bases lay in between. The CDR3 has 12 residues. The CDR3 is CASSAPTPGYTF. For the CDR3, the DNA is TGTGCCAGCAGTGCCCCCACACCTGGCTACACCTTC. Using reference TRBV2 and TRBJ1-2 for the parts outside the CDR3, the full variable domain is EPEVTQTPSHQVTQMGQEVILRCVPISNHLYFYWYRQILGQKVEFLVSFYNNEISEKSEIFDDQFSVERPDGSNFTLKIRSTKLEDSAMYFCASSAPTPGYTFGSGTRLTVV.

V is TRBV3-1 (or the pseudogene TRBV3-2) and J is TRBJ1-3; D perhaps matches TRBD1 (6 bases). CDR3 length: 16 residues. Trimming took off 4 bases at V and 2 bases at J, with 15 bases between the two ends. Germline V gives CDR1 LGHDT, CDR2 YNNKEL (reference sequence). CDR3 DNA sequence: TGTGCCAGCAGCCTCCCGACAGGCGATACTGGAAACACCATATATTTT. Its protein is CASSLPTGDTGNTIYF.

This rearrangement joins TRBV18 to TRBJ2-3, with D possibly TRBD2 on 5 matching bases. V lost 3 bases, J lost 6 bases, and 13 bases lay in between. CDR3 size: 14 residues. CDR1 and CDR2 from the germline V gene are KGHSH and LQKENI. The CDR3 is CASSPEILVDTQYF. CDR3 DNA sequence: TGTGCCAGCTCACCCGAAATACTAGTTGATACGCAGTATTTT.